This TCR beta chain was identified during a study of identical twins. Germline-derived CDR1 and CDR2 are DFQATT and SNEGSKA (reference sequence). Trimming at V came to 0 bases and at J to 2 bases, leaving 4 bases not matched to a gene. The CDR3 contains 15 residues. From the 5' RACE reads, TCRdb called clonotypes with MiXCR, one entry per CDR3 protein. The repertoire holds around 1.7 million distinct CDR3 sequences, with about 30% as singletons. Whole-study findings and limits: For monozygotic twins, models underestimated out-of-frame TCR alpha sharing.

As concerns this clonotype: The antigen remains unidentified.

This clonotype originated in a newborn girl in good health. The chain employs TRBV20-1 and TRBJ2-1; 7 bases line up with TRBD2. What was sequenced was cord blood. The CDR3 loop is CSARDRRGAYNEQFF. CDR3 DNA: TGCAGTGCTAGAGATCGACGGGGGGCCTACAATGAGCAGTTCTTC.